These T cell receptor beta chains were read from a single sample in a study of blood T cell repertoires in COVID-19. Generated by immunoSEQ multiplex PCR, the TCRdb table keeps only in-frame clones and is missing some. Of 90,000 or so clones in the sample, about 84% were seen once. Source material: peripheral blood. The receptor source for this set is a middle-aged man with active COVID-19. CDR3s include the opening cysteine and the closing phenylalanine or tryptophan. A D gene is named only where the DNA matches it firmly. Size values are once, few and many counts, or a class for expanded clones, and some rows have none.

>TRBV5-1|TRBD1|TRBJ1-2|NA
CASSPGTGGNGYTF
TGCGCCAGCAGCCCCGGGACAGGGGGAAATGGCTACACCTTC
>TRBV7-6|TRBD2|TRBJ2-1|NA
CASSRRLAGGFYNEQFF
TGTGCCAGCAGCAGACGGCTAGCGGGGGGCTTTTACAATGAGCAGTTCTTC
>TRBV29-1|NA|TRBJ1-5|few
CSVWSGSVNQPQHF
TGCAGCGTTTGGTCAGGGTCGGTCAATCAGCCCCAGCATTTT
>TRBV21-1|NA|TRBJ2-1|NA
CASSRPKEDNEQFF
TGTGCCAGCAGCCGCCCTAAGGAGGACAATGAGCAGTTCTTC
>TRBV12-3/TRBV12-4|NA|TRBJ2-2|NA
CASILWTAGELFF
TGTGCCAGCATCCTTTGGACAGCCGGGGAGCTGTTTTTT
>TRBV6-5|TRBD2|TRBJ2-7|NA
CASNRGLAAYEQYF
TGTGCCAGCAATAGAGGACTAGCGGCCTACGAGCAGTACTTC
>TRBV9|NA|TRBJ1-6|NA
CASSARGENSPLHF
TGTGCCAGCAGCGCCAGGGGTGAGAATTCACCCCTCCACTTT
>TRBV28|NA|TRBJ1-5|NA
CASSLPGQPQHF
TGTGCCAGCAGCCTCCCCGGGCAGCCCCAGCATTTT
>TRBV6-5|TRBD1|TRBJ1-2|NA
CASSYLRTGGGYGYTF
TGTGCCAGCAGTTATTTACGGACAGGGGGCGGCTATGGCTACACCTTC
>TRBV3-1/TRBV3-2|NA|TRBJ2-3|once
CASSARGETDTQYF
TGTGCCAGCAGTGCAAGGGGTGAAACAGATACGCAGTATTTT
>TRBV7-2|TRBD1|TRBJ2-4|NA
CASSSRTGGAEATKNIQYF
TGTGCCAGCAGCTCCAGGACAGGGGGCGCGGAGGCGACCAAAAACATTCAGTACTTC
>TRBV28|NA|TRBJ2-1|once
CASTVPGGAWNEQFF
TGTGCCAGCACTGTCCCGGGGGGCGCGTGGAATGAGCAGTTCTTC
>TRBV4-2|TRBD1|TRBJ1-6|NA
CASSHRVKKARGVLSSPLHF
TGTGCCAGCAGCCATCGCGTAAAAAAGGCCAGGGGGGTTTTAAGTTCACCCCTCCACTTT
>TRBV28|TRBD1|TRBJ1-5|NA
CASSSPGTGAPGTQHF
TGTGCCAGCAGTTCTCCGGGGACAGGGGCCCCAGGGACCCAGCATTTT
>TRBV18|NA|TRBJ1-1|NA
CASSPGPRTEAFF
TGTGCCAGCTCACCGGGGCCGAGGACTGAAGCTTTCTTT
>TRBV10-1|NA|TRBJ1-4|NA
CATPKEILNEKLFF
TGCGCCACCCCAAAGGAGATCCTAAATGAAAAACTGTTTTTT
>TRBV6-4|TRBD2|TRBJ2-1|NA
CASSNSGTLSEQFF
TGTGCCAGCAGTAATAGCGGGACCCTTAGTGAGCAGTTCTTC
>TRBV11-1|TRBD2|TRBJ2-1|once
CASSHSGTSGSNEQFF
TGTGCCAGCAGCCACTCTGGGACTAGCGGGAGTAATGAGCAGTTCTTC
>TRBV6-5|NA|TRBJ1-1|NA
CASSYAGFEAFF
TGTGCCAGCAGTTACGCGGGCTTTGAAGCTTTCTTT
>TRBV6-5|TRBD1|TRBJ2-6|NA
CASSRGTAGANVLTF
TGTGCCAGCAGCCGAGGGACAGCTGGGGCCAACGTCCTGACTTTC
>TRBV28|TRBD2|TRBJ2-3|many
CASTRPGLAGTDTQYF
TGTGCCAGCACCAGACCGGGACTAGCGGGGACAGATACGCAGTATTTT
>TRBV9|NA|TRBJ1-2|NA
CASSERVGVIYGYTF
TGTGCCAGCAGCGAACGGGTTGGAGTTATCTATGGCTACACCTTC
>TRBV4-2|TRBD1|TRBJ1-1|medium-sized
CASSRQTGMNTEAFF
TGTGCCAGCAGCCGACAGACAGGGATGAACACTGAAGCTTTCTTT
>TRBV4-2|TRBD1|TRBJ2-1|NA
CASSHSGGTEQFF
TGTGCCAGCAGCCACTCAGGGGGAACTGAGCAGTTCTTC
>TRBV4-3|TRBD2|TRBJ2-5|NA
CASSQDASGGTETQYF
TGCGCCAGCAGCCAAGACGCTAGCGGGGGTACGGAGACCCAGTACTTC
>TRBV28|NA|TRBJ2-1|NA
CASSSHSSYNEQFF
TGTGCCAGCAGTTCCCACTCGTCCTACAATGAGCAGTTCTTC
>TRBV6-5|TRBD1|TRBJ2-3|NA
CASSLQGGTDTQYF
TGTGCCAGCAGTCTACAGGGGGGTACAGATACGCAGTATTTT
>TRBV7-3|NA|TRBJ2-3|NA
CASSLTSGQPTDTQYF
TGTGCCAGCAGCTTAACTTCTGGACAGCCCACAGATACGCAGTATTTT
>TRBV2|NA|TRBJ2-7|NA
CASSPRSYEQYF
TGTGCCAGCAGTCCCCGCTCCTACGAGCAGTACTTC
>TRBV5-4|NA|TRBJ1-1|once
CASSLERRADTEAFF
TGTGCCAGCAGCTTGGAACGCAGGGCGGACACTGAAGCTTTCTTT
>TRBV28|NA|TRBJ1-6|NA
CASNREYNSPLHF
TGTGCCAGCAACAGGGAGTACAATTCACCCCTCCACTTT
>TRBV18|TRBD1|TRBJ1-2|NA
CASSPGQTGDYGYTF
TGTGCCAGCTCACCGGGACAGACCGGGGACTATGGCTACACCTTC
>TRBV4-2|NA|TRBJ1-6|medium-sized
CASSQDNYASNSPLHF
TGTGCCAGCAGCCAAGATAACTACGCATCAAATTCACCCCTCCACTTT
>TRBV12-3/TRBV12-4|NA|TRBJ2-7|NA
CASSFGLSYEQYF
TGTGCCAGCAGTTTTGGTCTATCTTACGAGCAGTACTTC
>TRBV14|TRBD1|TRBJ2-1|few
CASSQEMGQGLRTYNEQFF
TGTGCCAGCAGCCAGGAAATGGGACAGGGACTCCGAACCTACAATGAGCAGTTCTTC
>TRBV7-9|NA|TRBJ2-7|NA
CASSRRTPQAMGEQYF
TGTGCCAGCAGCCGCAGGACCCCACAGGCGATGGGGGAGCAGTACTTC
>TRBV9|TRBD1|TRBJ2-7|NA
CASSRAGGSYEQYF
TGTGCCAGTTCCCGAGCAGGGGGCTCATACGAGCAGTACTTC
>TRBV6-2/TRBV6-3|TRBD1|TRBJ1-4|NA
CASSHPGQGSEKLFF
TGTGCCAGCAGCCATCCGGGACAGGGAAGTGAAAAACTGTTTTTT
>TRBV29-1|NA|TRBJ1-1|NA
CSVEGTYSNTEAFF
TGCAGCGTTGAGGGGACATACTCGAACACTGAAGCTTTCTTT
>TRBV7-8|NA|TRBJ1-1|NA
CASSLASGNTEAFF
TGTGCCAGCAGCTTAGCCTCAGGGAACACTGAAGCTTTCTTT
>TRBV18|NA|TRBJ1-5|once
CASSPGSRGRPQHF
TGTGCCAGCTCACCGGGGTCTAGGGGTCGGCCCCAGCATTTT
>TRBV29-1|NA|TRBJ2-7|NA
CSYTGNSYEQYF
TGCAGCTATACAGGGAACTCCTACGAGCAGTACTTC
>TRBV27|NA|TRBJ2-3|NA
CASASRSGADTQYF
TGTGCCAGCGCTTCTAGGTCGGGGGCAGATACGCAGTATTTT
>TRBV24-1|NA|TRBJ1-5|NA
CATSDPRAPRNQPQHF
TGTGCCACCAGTGATCCGCGGGCTCCTAGGAATCAGCCCCAGCATTTT
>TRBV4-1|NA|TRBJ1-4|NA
CASSQDPHRGGTNEKLFF
TGCGCCAGCAGCCAAGATCCCCACCGAGGCGGAACTAATGAAAAACTGTTTTTT
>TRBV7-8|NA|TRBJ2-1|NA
CASSLPRGYNEQFF
TGTGCCAGCAGCTTACCCAGAGGGTACAATGAGCAGTTCTTC
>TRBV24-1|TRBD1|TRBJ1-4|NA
CATSAGTVNEKLFF
TGTGCCACCAGTGCCGGGACAGTTAATGAAAAACTGTTTTTT
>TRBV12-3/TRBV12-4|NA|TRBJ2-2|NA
CASSRYTGELFF
TGTGCCAGCAGTCGTTACACCGGGGAGCTGTTTTTT
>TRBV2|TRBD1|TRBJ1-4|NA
CASSESGIRDRAFLGPNEKLFF
TGTGCCAGCAGTGAAAGTGGAATCCGGGACAGGGCTTTTTTAGGGCCTAATGAAAAACTGTTTTTT
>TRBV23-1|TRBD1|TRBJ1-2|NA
CASSRTGALYGYTF
TGCGCCAGCAGTCGAACAGGGGCCCTCTATGGCTACACCTTC
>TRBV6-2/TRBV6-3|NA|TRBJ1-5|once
CASSYSAGNQPQHF
TGTGCCAGCAGTTACTCGGCAGGGAATCAGCCCCAGCATTTT
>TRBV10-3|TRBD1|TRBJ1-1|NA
CAISGDRGQAEAFF
TGTGCCATCAGTGGTGACAGGGGTCAGGCTGAAGCTTTCTTT